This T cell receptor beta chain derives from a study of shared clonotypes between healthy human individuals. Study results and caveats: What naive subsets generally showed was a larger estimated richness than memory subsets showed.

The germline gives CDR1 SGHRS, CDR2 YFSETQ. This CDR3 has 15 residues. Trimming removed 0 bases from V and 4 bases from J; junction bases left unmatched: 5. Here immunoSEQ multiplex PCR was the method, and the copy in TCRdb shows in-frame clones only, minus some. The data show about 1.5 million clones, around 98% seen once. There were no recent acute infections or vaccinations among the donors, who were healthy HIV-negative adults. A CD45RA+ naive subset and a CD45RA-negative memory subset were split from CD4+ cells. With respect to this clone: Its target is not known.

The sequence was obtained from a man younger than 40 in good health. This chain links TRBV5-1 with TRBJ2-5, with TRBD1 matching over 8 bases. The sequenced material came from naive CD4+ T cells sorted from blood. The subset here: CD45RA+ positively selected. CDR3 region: CASSLAGGALETQYF. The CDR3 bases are TGCGCCAGCAGCTTGGCAGGGGGCGCTTTAGAGACCCAGTACTTC.